The rows below give T cell receptor beta chains drawn from one sample of a study of blood T cell repertoires in COVID-19. Generated by immunoSEQ multiplex PCR, the TCRdb table keeps only in-frame clones and is missing some. The profile shows roughly 100,000 clones, over 75% of them singletons. The sequenced material came from peripheral blood. These receptors came from a man aged 50 to 60 with acute or convalescent COVID-19. Both conserved end residues are part of each CDR3. The order of the fields is CDR3 DNA, CDR3 protein, clone size, V gene, D gene, J gene. D genes are given only for firm matches. The size field is filled for only some rows; it gives once, few, many or a size class.

DNA: TGTGCCAGCAGCCGGCTAGCGGGGGGTTATGAGCAGTTCTTC; CDR3: CASSRLAGGYEQFF; size: NA; V: TRBV14; D: TRBD2; J: TRBJ2-1
DNA: TGTGCCAGCAGCTTCACGGGACAGGGAGGAGACGAGCAGTACTTC; CDR3: CASSFTGQGGDEQYF; size: NA; V: TRBV7-9; D: TRBD1; J: TRBJ2-7
DNA: TGTGCCAGCAGCTTTGCAGGGGGCGCGTTCACTGAAGCTTTCTTT; CDR3: CASSFAGGAFTEAFF; size: NA; V: TRBV11-2; D: TRBD1; J: TRBJ1-1
DNA: TGTGCCAGCAGCTGGCCCGGGACAGGGGATGAAAAACTGTTTTTT; CDR3: CASSWPGTGDEKLFF; size: NA; V: TRBV5-5; D: TRBD1; J: TRBJ1-4
DNA: TGTGCCAGCAGCCGAATGGAGCGGGTCGGTGAGCAGTTCTTC; CDR3: CASSRMERVGEQFF; size: NA; V: TRBV9; D: NA; J: TRBJ2-1
DNA: TGTGCCAGCAGCTTAACAGGGGGAAGGACCTACGAGCAGTACTTC; CDR3: CASSLTGGRTYEQYF; size: once; V: TRBV7-3; D: NA; J: TRBJ2-7
DNA: TGTGCCACCAGTGACCTACTAGCGGGAGATTCCAATGAGCAGTTCTTC; CDR3: CATSDLLAGDSNEQFF; size: NA; V: TRBV24-1; D: TRBD2; J: TRBJ2-1
DNA: TGTGCCAGCAGCCGAGGGCCGGAAAGGGGCTACACCTTC; CDR3: CASSRGPERGYTF; size: few; V: TRBV11-3; D: NA; J: TRBJ1-2
DNA: TGTGCCAGCAGCAAACCGGGCGGGACAGGGTTCGTGAGCAATCAGCCCCAGCATTTT; CDR3: CASSKPGGTGFVSNQPQHF; size: NA; V: TRBV21-1; D: NA; J: TRBJ1-5
DNA: TGTGCCAGCAGCTTACTAGCGGGAGGGAATGAGCAGTTCTTC; CDR3: CASSLLAGGNEQFF; size: NA; V: TRBV7-9; D: TRBD2; J: TRBJ2-1
DNA: TGTGCCAGCAGTGAAGCGCGGTGGGGGGGTTGGCAGCCCCAGCATTTT; CDR3: CASSEARWGGWQPQHF; size: NA; V: TRBV2; D: NA; J: TRBJ1-5
DNA: TGTGCCAGCAGCTTTGTCAGCTCCTACGAGCAGTACTTC; CDR3: CASSFVSSYEQYF; size: once; V: TRBV5-6; D: NA; J: TRBJ2-7
DNA: TGTGCCAGCAGCAACAGGGTGGCGAACACCGGGGAGCTGTTTTTT; CDR3: CASSNRVANTGELFF; size: NA; V: TRBV27; D: NA; J: TRBJ2-2
DNA: TGCGCCAGCTTGGCCGGGACAGGGAGTAACGAGCAGTACTTC; CDR3: CASLAGTGSNEQYF; size: NA; V: TRBV5-1; D: TRBD1; J: TRBJ2-7
DNA: TGTGCCAGCAGCTCAACGATGTCCGGCTACGAGCAGTACTTC; CDR3: CASSSTMSGYEQYF; size: NA; V: TRBV5-5; D: NA; J: TRBJ2-7
DNA: TGTGCCAGCAGCTTAGCGCCAGGCGCCGGGGAGCTGTTTTTT; CDR3: CASSLAPGAGELFF; size: NA; V: TRBV7-2; D: NA; J: TRBJ2-2
DNA: TGTGCCAGCAGCCCGGTTGGGACAGGGCTCATTCAGTACTTC; CDR3: CASSPVGTGLIQYF; size: NA; V: TRBV7-8; D: TRBD1; J: TRBJ2-4
DNA: TGCAGCGTTGGGGGCCAGAACACTGAAGCTTTCTTT; CDR3: CSVGGQNTEAFF; size: NA; V: TRBV29-1; D: NA; J: TRBJ1-1
DNA: TGTGCCAGTAGCTTCGCGAACAGGGACGAGCAGTACTTC; CDR3: CASSFANRDEQYF; size: NA; V: TRBV19; D: NA; J: TRBJ2-7
DNA: TGTGCCAGCAGTTTAGGGGGCCGCGGCTACACCTTC; CDR3: CASSLGGRGYTF; size: NA; V: TRBV12-3/TRBV12-4; D: NA; J: TRBJ1-2
DNA: TGTGCCAGCAGTGCTACCTGGAGCACAGATACGCAGTATTTT; CDR3: CASSATWSTDTQYF; size: NA; V: TRBV2; D: NA; J: TRBJ2-3